A selection of T cell receptor beta chains follows, all from one sample in a study of CD8 T cells in ankylosing spondylitis. TCRdb re-derived calls from the 5' RACE reads in MiXCR, one entry per CDR3 protein. This table holds 500,000 to 550,000 distinct CDR3 sequences, more than 9.5% found once. The sequenced sample consisted of blood, either unsorted or a sorted T cell fraction (not recorded which). The receptors were gathered from a male donor with ankylosing spondylitis. CDR3s include the opening cysteine and the closing phenylalanine or tryptophan. D genes are given only for firm matches. A row's size may be missing; if present it is once, few, many or a size class.

D	J	V	size	DNA	CDR3
.	TRBJ2-1	TRBV7-9	.	TGTGCCAGCAGCTTACCGGGGGACACACGGCCCTACAATGAGCAGTTCTTC	CASSLPGDTRPYNEQFF
.	TRBJ1-1	TRBV5-1	.	TGCGCCAGCACATCGATACCAGGGAACACTGAAGCTTTCTTT	CASTSIPGNTEAFF
.	TRBJ2-2	TRBV12-3/TRBV12-4	.	TGTGCCAGCAGTTTTGTCCAGATTTACACCGGGGAGCTGTTTTTT	CASSFVQIYTGELFF
TRBD2	TRBJ2-2	TRBV29-1	many	TGCAGCGTTGCTAGCGGGATTAACACCGGGGAGCTGTTTTTT	CSVASGINTGELFF
.	TRBJ2-1	TRBV24-1	.	TGTGCCACCAGTGATTCGCGTGTGGGGAGGCAGCACATCCATGAGCAGTTCTTC	CATSDSRVGRQHIHEQFF
.	TRBJ1-4	TRBV20-1	.	TGCACCACGGCGGGGCAGGGGAGTCCTAATGAAAAACTGTTTTTT	CTTAGQGSPNEKLFF
.	TRBJ2-5	TRBV3-1	.	TGTGCCAGCAGCCGGTTTGAGGGACTGGGTGGAGAGACCCAGTACTTC	CASSRFEGLGGETQYF
.	TRBJ2-7	TRBV21-1	.	TGTGCCAGGACAGGGACCATCTCCTACGAGCAGTACTTC	CARTGTISYEQYF
TRBD1	TRBJ2-3	TRBV20-1	many	TGCAGTGCTAGCCTCCCGGGACAGGGCGAAGATACGCAGTATTTT	CSASLPGQGEDTQYF
.	TRBJ2-4	TRBV3-1	few	TGTGCCAGCAGCCAAACGGGGCGGGAAAGTACCAAAAACATTCAGTACTTC	CASSQTGRESTKNIQYF
.	TRBJ1-4	TRBV12-3/TRBV12-4	.	TGTGCCAGCAGTCCCCTCGAGGGGGAGGCTAATGAAAAACTGTTTTTT	CASSPLEGEANEKLFF
.	TRBJ2-5	TRBV12-3/TRBV12-4	few	TGTGCCAGCAGTTTGGTCACCGCGGGGAAAGAGACCCAGTACTTC	CASSLVTAGKETQYF
TRBD2	TRBJ2-2	TRBV15	many	TGTGCCACCAGCAGAGATCTAGCGGGAGACGGGGAGCTGTTTTTT	CATSRDLAGDGELFF
TRBD1	TRBJ2-3	TRBV11-1	many	TGTGCCAGCAGCTTGGGGGCCTCCGGGACAGGGGGAAGTAATACGCAGTATTTT	CASSLGASGTGGSNTQYF
.	TRBJ2-2	TRBV5-1	.	TGCGCCAGCAGCGGGCTACCGAACACCGGGGAGCTGTTTTTT	CASSGLPNTGELFF
.	TRBJ1-6	TRBV20-1	few	TGCAGTGCTAGAGGGGAGGGTTCACCCCTCCACTTT	CSARGEGSPLHF
TRBD1	TRBJ2-3	TRBV5-6	few	TGTGCCAGCACCCTGGACAGGGCAACAGATACGCAGTATTTT	CASTLDRATDTQYF
TRBD1	TRBJ1-6	TRBV6-1	.	TGTGCCAGCAGTAGACAGGGGAGGAATTCACCCCTCCACTTT	CASSRQGRNSPLHF
TRBD2	TRBJ2-7	TRBV5-6	.	TGTGCCAGCAGCTTCCTCGGGGGGTACGAGCAGTACTTC	CASSFLGGYEQYF
.	TRBJ1-5	TRBV20-1	.	TGCAGTGCTTGCCGAGCAATTAGCAATCAGCCCCAGCATTTT	CSACRAISNQPQHF
.	TRBJ2-3	TRBV2	.	TGTGCCAGCATGAGGGGCACAGATACGCAGTATTTT	CASMRGTDTQYF
.	TRBJ2-1	TRBV3-1	once	TGTGCCAGCAGCCAAGATTTGAGGGCCAGGGAAAATGAGCAGTTCTTC	CASSQDLRARENEQFF
TRBD2	TRBJ2-1	TRBV5-1	many	TGCGCCAGCCATGGGACTAGCGGGAGGAGTAATGAGCAGTTCTTC	CASHGTSGRSNEQFF
TRBD1	TRBJ1-2	TRBV3-1	.	TGTGCCAGCAGCGTCCCGGGACAGGGGTACGGCTACACCTTC	CASSVPGQGYGYTF
.	TRBJ1-1	TRBV7-2	.	TGTGCCAGCAGCTACCCCGGACAGCTGAACACTGAAGCTTTCTTT	CASSYPGQLNTEAFF
.	TRBJ2-3	TRBV19	many	TGTGCCAGTAGTAGATCTGGGAACACAGATACGCAGTATTTT	CASSRSGNTDTQYF
.	TRBJ2-7	TRBV11-2	.	TGTGCCAGCAGCTTATTGCAGGGTGCCTACGAGCAGTACTTC	CASSLLQGAYEQYF
TRBD2	TRBJ2-3	TRBV6-2/TRBV6-3	many	TGTGCCAGCATCCCCGGGACTAGCGACCGCACAGATACGCAGTATTTT	CASIPGTSDRTDTQYF
TRBD2	TRBJ2-1	TRBV12-5	.	TGTGCTAGTGGTTTGGTATTGGGCGGGAGTAACGGCAATGAGCAGTTCTTC	CASGLVLGGSNGNEQFF
.	TRBJ2-3	TRBV7-2	many	TGTGCCAGCAGCTTAGAAGGGGCGGGAGATACGCAGTATTTT	CASSLEGAGDTQYF
TRBD1	TRBJ1-1	TRBV7-6	.	TGTGCCAGCAGCCTACAGGGACAGGGGGCGAACACTGAAGCTTTCTTT	CASSLQGQGANTEAFF
.	TRBJ2-2	TRBV7-8	medium-sized	TGTGCCAGCTCCCGGGACTCCACCGGGGAGCTGTTTTTT	CASSRDSTGELFF
.	TRBJ2-7	TRBV18	few	TGTGCCAGCTCACCAGGACGAGGGGACTACGAGCAGTACTTC	CASSPGRGDYEQYF
.	TRBJ2-2	TRBV7-2	.	TGTGCCAGCAGCTTCCAAGAAACGGGCACCGGGGAGCTGTTTTTT	CASSFQETGTGELFF
.	TRBJ1-5	TRBV6-1	.	TGTGCCAGCAGTCCGTTGGGCCGGGGGCAGGGGCCCCAGCATTTT	CASSPLGRGQGPQHF
.	TRBJ2-4	TRBV24-1	few	TGTGCCACCAGTGAACAACACGAAACAGGGAAGTATTCAGCCAAAAACATTCAGTACTTC	CATSEQHETGKYSAKNIQYF
TRBD2	TRBJ2-7	TRBV3-1	.	TGTGCCAGCAGCACCGGGCGGGAGCCAAGCTACGAGCAGTACTTC	CASSTGREPSYEQYF
TRBD2	TRBJ2-1	TRBV24-1	few	TGTGCCACCAGTGACCCAGCGGGACCGGGCAATGAGCAGTTCTTC	CATSDPAGPGNEQFF
.	TRBJ2-5	TRBV21-1	.	TGTGCCAGCAGCAACGAAGGGGCGAGGGCCGTGCAAGAGACCCAGTACTTC	CASSNEGARAVQETQYF
.	TRBJ2-1	TRBV3-1	few	TGTGCCAGCAGCCAAGATCAGGGGCAGCCCCTATATTTC	CASSQDQGQPLYF
TRBD2	TRBJ2-7	TRBV4-1	.	TGCGCCACCCAAATAGCGGGAGTTGGTCCCTACGAGCAGTACTTC	CATQIAGVGPYEQYF
TRBD2	TRBJ2-6	TRBV20-1	.	TGCAGTGCTATTCCGGGACTAGCGGGAGGCATCTCTGGGGCCAACGTCCTGACTTTC	CSAIPGLAGGISGANVLTF
TRBD1	TRBJ1-2	TRBV29-1	.	TGCAGCGTTGTATCCCAGGGGGCGAGCTATGGCTACACCTTC	CSVVSQGASYGYTF
.	TRBJ2-1	TRBV10-3	.	TGTGCCATCAGTGATACGGCGGTTGGAAGGGAGCAGTTCTTC	CAISDTAVGREQFF
.	TRBJ2-4	TRBV20-1	.	TGCAGTGCTAGTCCTACCCGACGGGGAGGTGACATTCAGTACTTC	CSASPTRRGGDIQYF
TRBD1	TRBJ2-7	TRBV5-1	.	TGCGCCAGCAGCTTGTCGGGACAGGTAACCTACGAGCAGTACTTC	CASSLSGQVTYEQYF
.	TRBJ2-7	TRBV5-1	.	TGCGCCAGCAGTCCCCATAACAGGGCTGGGTCCTACGAGCAGTACTTC	CASSPHNRAGSYEQYF
.	TRBJ2-6	TRBV27	.	TGTGCCAGCAGAAACGGGGGCACTGGGGCCAACGTCCTGACTTTC	CASRNGGTGANVLTF
TRBD2	TRBJ2-1	TRBV7-2	.	TGTGCCAGCAGACTAGGGACTAGCGCCTCCGGTGAGCAGTTCTTC	CASRLGTSASGEQFF
.	TRBJ2-1	TRBV10-3	few	TGTGCCATCAGTGACGCAGGGGACAATGAGCAGTTCTTC	CAISDAGDNEQFF